A single T cell receptor (beta chain) is shown here with its context. As yet, its antigen is unknown. The data were taken from a study of spatial heterogeneity in lung cancer. Study-wide context: Detected sequences consistently included more beta-chain ones than alpha-chain ones. Findings and caveats of the study: How many expanded intratumoral alpha and beta TCRs were present tracked the tumor mutation count, which was a count of nonsynonymous mutations.

Germline V gives CDR1 SGDLS, CDR2 YYNGEE. V was shortened by 3 bases and J by 5 bases, with 12 bases between the two germline ends. The CDR3 contains 14 residues. TCRdb redid the calling of the 5' RACE reads with MiXCR, one entry per CDR3 protein. This sample has 7,500 to 10,000 distinct CDR3 sequences, with roughly half found just once. Time point here: sample taken at primary tumor resection. In each case, whole RNA from tumor, nontumor lung or frozen PBMC was sequenced unsorted. The chain recombines TRBV9 with TRBJ2-1; no reliable D call. The specimen comprised lung tumor tissue, sampled at surgery. This clonotype was sampled from a female donor with early-stage non-small cell lung cancer. CDR3 loop: CASSGGNRNNEQFF. The CDR3 DNA follows: TGTGCCAGCAGCGGGGGAAATCGGAACAATGAGCAGTTCTTC.